What follows are 9 T cell receptor beta chains derived from one specimen sequenced in a study of OX40 agonist ivuxolimab in advanced cancers. Clones were sequenced by immunoSEQ multiplex PCR, and TCRdb holds only the in-frame ones, with some missing. The sample has around 95,000 clones; around 90% are singletons. Sequences were derived from CD4+ or CD8+ T cells sorted from blood, sampled in a trial of the OX40 agonist ivuxolimab. The receptors stem from an adult with an advanced solid tumor such as melanoma, head and neck, liver or kidney cancer.

The genes are TRBV4-1 and TRBJ1-6; 11 nucleotides agree with TRBD1. Germline-derived CDR1 and CDR2 are MGHRA and YSYEKL. Trimming removed 3 bases from V and 8 bases from J; junction bases left unmatched: 6. CDR3 length: 16 amino acids. The CDR3: CASSHPGQGVDSPLHF. Written as DNA, the CDR3 is TGCGCCAGCAGCCACCCGGGACAGGGGGTTGATTCACCCCTCCACTTT.

V usage is TRBV2 and J usage is TRBJ2-7; tentative D call: TRBD2 (6 bases). From germline, CDR1 is SNHLY and CDR2 FYNNEI. The CDR3 covers 14 residues. Trimming pared 4 bases from V and 2 bases from J, leaving 12 bases between. CDR3 region: CASSVQGGPYEQYF. The DNA for the CDR3 is TGTGCCAGCAGTGTTCAGGGAGGACCCTACGAGCAGTACTTC.

The chain recombines TRBV10-3 with TRBJ2-7; D is undetermined. Germline V gene data show CDR1 as ENHRY and CDR2 as SYGVKD. Trimming took off 0 bases at V and 0 bases at J, with 9 bases between the two ends. CDR3 size: 15 residues. CDR3 nucleotide sequence: TGTGCCATCAGTGAGTCGAGCACGAGCTCCTACGAGCAGTACTTC. Translating it yields CAISESSTSSYEQYF.

The chain is built from TRBV2 and TRBJ1-1, with 7 nucleotides matching TRBD1. With V trimmed by 7 bases and J by 0 bases, 8 bases remained unmatched. CDR1 is SNHLY, CDR2 FYNNEI, per germline. This CDR3 has 15 amino acids. The CDR3 nucleotides read TGTGCCAGCATTCGGGACAGACAAGTGAACACTGAAGCTTTCTTT. Encoded protein: CASIRDRQVNTEAFF.

In nucleotides, the CDR3 is TGTGCCAGCAGCGTCTGGGGGACTGGAGACAATGAGCAGTTCTTC. Encoded protein: CASSVWGTGDNEQFF. The gene calls are TRBV9 and TRBJ2-1, with D maybe TRBD2 (6 bases). The germline V gene encodes CDR1 SGDLS and CDR2 YYNGEE. The CDR3 has 15 residues. Trimming shortened V by 2 bases and J by 5 bases, and 14 bases separated the two germline ends.

This sequence joins TRBV7-2 and TRBJ2-7; D might be TRBD2 (6 bases). The CDR3 sequence is 17 residues long. Germline CDR1 reads SGHTA; CDR2 reads FQGNSA. Trimming shortened V by 0 bases and J by 2 bases, and 17 bases separated the two germline ends. DNA of the CDR3: TGTGCCAGCAGCTTAGCGTTTGCCCAGGGAGGTGCCTACGAGCAGTACTTC. This codes for CASSLAFAQGGAYEQYF.

The rearrangement uses TRBV4-3 and TRBJ2-1; D might be TRBD1 (5 bases). CDR3 length: 16 amino acids. The germline V gene has CDR1 LGHNA and CDR2 YSLEER. V gave up 2 bases and J gave up 4 bases, with 15 bases separating them. CDR3 nucleotides: TGCGCCAGCAGCCAACGCAGGGATATTAGGTACAATGAGCAGTTCTTC. Encoded protein: CASSQRRDIRYNEQFF.

The J gene is TRBJ2-2, the V gene TRBV7-3; a possible D gene is TRBD1 (6 bases). Germline V gene lookup returns CDR1 SGHTA and CDR2 FQGTGA. This CDR3 has 16 residues. V was pared by 0 bases and J by 5 bases, with 13 bases between. CDR3 in amino acids: CASSLTMTGPTGELFF. In DNA, the CDR3 is TGTGCCAGCAGCTTAACGATGACAGGCCCAACCGGGGAGCTGTTTTTT.

V is TRBV5-1 and J is TRBJ2-4; D ambiguous. V was shortened by 0 bases and J by 5 bases, with 6 bases between the two germline ends. This CDR3 region has 13 residues. Germline CDR1 reads SGHRS; CDR2 reads YFSETQ. For the CDR3, the DNA is TGCGCCAGCAGCTTGGCCGTGGAAAACATTCAGTACTTC. It is translated as CASSLAVENIQYF.